This is a list of T cell receptor beta chains from one sample in a study of blood T cell repertoires in COVID-19. The assay was immunoSEQ multiplex PCR, and TCRdb's table has in-frame clones only and misses some. The sample comprises a few hundred thousand clones, roughly four fifths of which are singletons, and over 4.5% rests with the top ten. Sample: PBMCs or T cells enriched from blood (not recorded which). These receptors all come from a woman between 50 and 59 years old who had recovered from COVID-19. Each CDR3 is given with its conserved first and last residue. A D gene is named only where the DNA matches it firmly. The size field is filled for only some rows; it gives once, few, many or a size class.

j_call clone_size d_call v_call cdr3_nt cdr3_aa
TRBJ2-5 . TRBD2 TRBV29-1 TGCAGCGTTGAATTAGCGGGAGTAGAGACCCAGTACTTC CSVELAGVETQYF
TRBJ1-2 . . TRBV4-2 TGTGCCAGCAGCCAACTAGGCCTGGGTGGCTACACCTTC CASSQLGLGGYTF
TRBJ2-3 . TRBD2 TRBV5-1 TGCGCCAGCCATTCTAGCGGGAGCACAGATACGCAGTATTTT CASHSSGSTDTQYF
TRBJ2-7 few . TRBV6-6 TGTGCCAGCAGCCCCTCCAGGGGCCCCTACGAGCAGTACTTC CASSPSRGPYEQYF
TRBJ2-2 . TRBD1 TRBV29-1 TGCAGCGTCTGGGACAGGAACCCCACCGGGGAGCTGTTTTTT CSVWDRNPTGELFF
TRBJ1-4 . . TRBV4-3 TGCGCCAGCAGCCAAGGACCCGGGGGGGATGAAAAACTGTTTTTT CASSQGPGGDEKLFF
TRBJ1-1 . TRBD1 TRBV11-1 TGTGCCAGCAGCTTAGGGGACAGGCCCGCTGAAGCTTTCTTT CASSLGDRPAEAFF
TRBJ2-3 . TRBD2 TRBV4-1 TGCGCCAGCAGCCATCCAAACCGGGGACTAGCCGAAAACACAGATACGCAGTATTTT CASSHPNRGLAENTDTQYF
TRBJ2-5 . . TRBV5-1 TGCGCCAGCAGCTTCGGCGGTGCGAAAGAGACCCAGTACTTC CASSFGGAKETQYF
TRBJ1-5 . TRBD1 TRBV2 TGTGCCAGCAGACGGACAGGGTCAAATCAGCCCCAGCATTTT CASRRTGSNQPQHF
TRBJ1-1 . TRBD1 TRBV7-3 TGTGCCAGCAGCTTGACAGGGCCCATCACTGAAGCTTTCTTT CASSLTGPITEAFF
TRBJ1-4 once . TRBV30 TGTGCCTGGAGTCAGGGAGGGGGAAAACTGTTTTTT CAWSQGGGKLFF
TRBJ2-1 . TRBD1 TRBV19 TGTGCCAGTTCGCTAGACAGGGGCGATGAGCAGTTCTTC CASSLDRGDEQFF
TRBJ1-6 . . TRBV5-1 TGCGCCAGCAGCCCTGATAGGGGTAATTCACCCCTCCACTTT CASSPDRGNSPLHF
TRBJ2-1 . TRBD2 TRBV25-1 TGTGCCAGCAGTGACTTGACTAGCGGGAGCTGGGGTGAGCAGTTCTTC CASSDLTSGSWGEQFF
TRBJ2-1 . . TRBV9 TGTGCCAGCAGCGCCACACCGGAGGGTTTTGAGCAGTTCTTC CASSATPEGFEQFF
TRBJ1-1 . . TRBV7-9 TGTGCCAGCAGCAAACCGGGACAACGGAGCCTGGACACTGAAGCTTTCTTT CASSKPGQRSLDTEAFF
TRBJ2-2 . . TRBV29-1 TGCAGCGTTCGCCTAGAGGGGGTCTCCGGGGAGCTGTTTTTT CSVRLEGVSGELFF
TRBJ1-5 . . TRBV2 TGTGCCAGCAGTTTCAGGGTGGACAATCAGCCCCAGCATTTT CASSFRVDNQPQHF
TRBJ2-4 . . TRBV7-8 TGTGCCAGCAGCTTAGGACAAACAAACATTCAGTACTTC CASSLGQTNIQYF
TRBJ2-5 . TRBD2 TRBV5-8 TGTGCCAGCAGCACCCCACCGGGGGGGGGTCAAGAGACCCAGTACTTC CASSTPPGGGQETQYF
TRBJ2-7 few . TRBV7-9 TGTGCCAGCAGCTTCCTAACCTACGAGCAGTACTTC CASSFLTYEQYF
TRBJ1-5 . . TRBV5-4 TGTGCCAGCAGCGCCGGGAACCATCAGCCCCAGCATTTT CASSAGNHQPQHF
TRBJ2-3 . . TRBV5-1 TGCGCCAGCAGCAACCCGACAGGGAGGACAGATACGCAGTATTTT CASSNPTGRTDTQYF
TRBJ2-1 few TRBD2 TRBV6-2/TRBV6-3 TGTGCCAGCAGTTCAGATCATAGCGGGAGCTCCTACAATGAGCAGTTCTTC CASSSDHSGSSYNEQFF
TRBJ1-2 . . TRBV4-1 TGCGCCAGCAGCCAAGAGGGGCCGGGAGCTAACTATGGCTACACCTTC CASSQEGPGANYGYTF
TRBJ2-3 once TRBD2 TRBV9 TGTGCCAGCAGCCCCGCCGGCGGGAGGACAGATACGCAGTATTTT CASSPAGGRTDTQYF
TRBJ2-3 . . TRBV29-1 TGCAGCGTTGAATTCGAGGGTCTCGGGGATACGCAGTATTTT CSVEFEGLGDTQYF
TRBJ1-3 . TRBD1 TRBV7-2 TGTGCCAGCAGCCGGGACAGCCCAACTACCAACTCTGGAAACACCATATATTTT CASSRDSPTTNSGNTIYF
TRBJ1-2 . TRBD1 TRBV10-3 TGTGCCATCAGTGAGACATTGGACAGGGTCGTCAGTGGCTACACCTTC CAISETLDRVVSGYTF
TRBJ1-2 few TRBD1 TRBV18 TGTGCCAGCTCACCAGTGGGACAGGGGGCTGTATACACCTTC CASSPVGQGAVYTF
TRBJ1-4 few . TRBV10-1 TGCGCCAGCAATTACCACAGAGACAGAAATGAAAAACTGTTTTTT CASNYHRDRNEKLFF
TRBJ1-2 few . TRBV5-1 TGCGCCAGCAGCTTGGGTTTTGGCGGTGGCTACACCTTC CASSLGFGGGYTF
TRBJ2-1 . TRBD2 TRBV3-1/TRBV3-2 TGTGCCAGCAGCCGGGGGACTAGCGGGAGGGCCGGGGCTCACAATGAGCAGTTCTTC CASSRGTSGRAGAHNEQFF
TRBJ2-5 few TRBD2 TRBV20-1 TGCAGTGCTAGTCGACTAGCGGGATTGATTGGAGAGACCCAGTACTTC CSASRLAGLIGETQYF
TRBJ2-2 . TRBD2 TRBV11-1 TGTGCCAGCAGGCTTACAGCGGGAGTCACCGGGGAGCTGTTTTTT CASRLTAGVTGELFF
TRBJ2-5 . TRBD2 TRBV30 TGTGCCTGGAGTCCAATAACCCCCGTTTTCCCAGCGGGGCTTGGGGGGACCCAGTACTTC CAWSPITPVFPAGLGGTQYF
TRBJ2-7 . . TRBV6-2/TRBV6-3 TGTGCCAGCAACCCCCCCGGGGTTCCCTACGAGCAGTACTTC CASNPPGVPYEQYF
TRBJ1-1 once . TRBV14 TGTGCCAGCAGCCAAGTGATCACTCCCCGGGGAGCTTTCTTT CASSQVITPRGAFF
TRBJ1-1 few . TRBV30 TGTGCCTGGACATATAGCGTTTGGGGCACTGAAGCTTTCTTT CAWTYSVWGTEAFF
TRBJ1-2 . . TRBV5-1 TGCGCCAGCAGCTTGGATCAGGGATGGGGCTACACCTTC CASSLDQGWGYTF
TRBJ2-7 few . TRBV18 TGTGCCAGCTCACCCCTGGCCGGGACAAACTACGAGCAGTACTTC CASSPLAGTNYEQYF
TRBJ2-2 . TRBD2 TRBV6-2/TRBV6-3 TGTGCCAGCAGTTGGACTAGCGGGAGAGCCAACACCGGGGAGCTGTTTTTT CASSWTSGRANTGELFF
TRBJ1-2 . TRBD1 TRBV4-3 TGCGCCAGCAGCCACGCGGGACAGGGATATGGCTACACCTTC CASSHAGQGYGYTF
TRBJ1-5 . . TRBV12-3/TRBV12-4 TGTGCCAGCAGTTCTTATAGCAATCAGCCCCAGCATTTT CASSSYSNQPQHF
TRBJ1-5 few . TRBV7-9 TGTGCCAGCAGCTTAGCGCAAGGGGTGGCCCAGCATTTT CASSLAQGVAQHF
TRBJ1-5 . . TRBV19 TGTGCCATTTCGACAGGCCAGGGCACTCAGCCCCAGCATTTT CAISTGQGTQPQHF
TRBJ1-2 few . TRBV2 TGTGCCAGCAGTGAATTGAGTAGGCAGGGGAATGGCTACACCTTC CASSELSRQGNGYTF
TRBJ1-3 . TRBD1 TRBV11-2 TGTGCCAGCAGCTTACCGGCCAGGGGGATTGGAAACACCATATATTTT CASSLPARGIGNTIYF
TRBJ2-6 . . TRBV18 TGTGCCAGCTCACCACCTGGGAGCCTCGGTGCCAACGTCCTGACTTTC CASSPPGSLGANVLTF
TRBJ1-5 . . TRBV5-8 TGTGCCAGCAGTCAGAAGGGAGGTCCGGTTGGTCAGCCCCAGCATTTT CASSQKGGPVGQPQHF
TRBJ1-2 . . TRBV19 TGTGCCAGTAGTTCGACAGGTAGAGCTAACTATGGCTACACCTTC CASSSTGRANYGYTF